Below, one T cell receptor beta chain is given with its context. The CDR3 is made up of 14 amino acids. From germline, CDR1 is GTSNPN and CDR2 SVGIG (reference sequence). The junction had 2 bases not matched to a gene; V was cut back by 6 bases and J by 3 bases. These data come from a study of blood T cell repertoires in COVID-19. Using immunoSEQ multiplex PCR, the repertoire was profiled, and TCRdb retains in-frame clones only, with some absent. The table includes over 120,000 clones, around 87% detected once. The chain recombines TRBV30 with TRBJ2-3; 14 positions match TRBD2. The sequenced material came from peripheral blood. The receptor's source is a woman in her forties or fifties with active or convalescent COVID-19. The CDR3 coding sequence is TGTGCCTGCGGGACTAGCGGGAGTACAGATACGCAGTATTTT. It codes for CACGTSGSTDTQYF.